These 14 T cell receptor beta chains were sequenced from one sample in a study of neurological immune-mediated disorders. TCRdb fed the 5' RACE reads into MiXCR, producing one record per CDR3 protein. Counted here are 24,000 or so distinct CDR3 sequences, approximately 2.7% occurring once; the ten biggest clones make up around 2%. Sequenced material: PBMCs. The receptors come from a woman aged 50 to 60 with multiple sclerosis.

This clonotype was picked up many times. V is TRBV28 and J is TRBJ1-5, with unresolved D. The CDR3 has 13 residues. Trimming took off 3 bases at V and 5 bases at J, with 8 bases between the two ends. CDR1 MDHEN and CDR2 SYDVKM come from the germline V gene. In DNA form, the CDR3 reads TGTGCCAGCAGTTTTAGTGAGTATCAGCCCCAGCATTTT. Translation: CASSFSEYQPQHF.

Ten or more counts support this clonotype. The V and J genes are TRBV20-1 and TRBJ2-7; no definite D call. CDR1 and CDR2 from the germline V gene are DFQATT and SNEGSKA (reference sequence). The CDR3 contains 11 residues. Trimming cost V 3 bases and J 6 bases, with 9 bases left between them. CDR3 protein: CSARDPLEQYF. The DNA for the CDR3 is TGCAGTGCTAGGGACCCTCTCGAGCAGTACTTC.

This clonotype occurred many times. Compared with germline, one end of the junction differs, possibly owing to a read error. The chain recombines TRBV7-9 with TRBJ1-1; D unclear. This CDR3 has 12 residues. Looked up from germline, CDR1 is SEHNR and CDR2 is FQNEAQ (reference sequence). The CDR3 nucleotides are TGTGCCAGCAGCTTCTCTCAAACCGAAGAGGTCTTT. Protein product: CASSFSQTEEVF.

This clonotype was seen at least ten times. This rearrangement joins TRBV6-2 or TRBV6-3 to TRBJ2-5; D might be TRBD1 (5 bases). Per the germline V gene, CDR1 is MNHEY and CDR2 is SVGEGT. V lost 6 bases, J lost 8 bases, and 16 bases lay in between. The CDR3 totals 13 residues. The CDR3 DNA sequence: TGTGCCAGCAGCCCGGGCCTTGGACAAACCCAGTACTTC. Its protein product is CASSPGLGQTQYF.

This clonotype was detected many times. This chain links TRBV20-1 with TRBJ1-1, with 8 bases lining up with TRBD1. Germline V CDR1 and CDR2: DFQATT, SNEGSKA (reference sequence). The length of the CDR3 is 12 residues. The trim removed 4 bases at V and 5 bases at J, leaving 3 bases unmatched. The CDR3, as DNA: TGCAGTGCTACAAGACAGGGGACTGAAGCTTTCTTT. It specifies CSATRQGTEAFF.

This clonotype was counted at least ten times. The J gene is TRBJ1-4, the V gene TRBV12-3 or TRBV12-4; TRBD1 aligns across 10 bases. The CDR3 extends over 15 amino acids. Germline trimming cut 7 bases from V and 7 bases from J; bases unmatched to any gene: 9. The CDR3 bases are TGTGCCAGCACCCTGTCGACAGGGGGCTTTGAAAAACTGTTTTTT. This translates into CASTLSTGGFEKLFF.

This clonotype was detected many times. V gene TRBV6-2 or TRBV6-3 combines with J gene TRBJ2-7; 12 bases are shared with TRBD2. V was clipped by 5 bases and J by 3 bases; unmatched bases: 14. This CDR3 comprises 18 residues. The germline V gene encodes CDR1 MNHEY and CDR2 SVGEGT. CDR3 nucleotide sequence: TGTGCCAGCAGTGCCCGGGGACTAGCGGGTTTAGCTGACTACGAGCAGTACTTC. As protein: CASSARGLAGLADYEQYF.

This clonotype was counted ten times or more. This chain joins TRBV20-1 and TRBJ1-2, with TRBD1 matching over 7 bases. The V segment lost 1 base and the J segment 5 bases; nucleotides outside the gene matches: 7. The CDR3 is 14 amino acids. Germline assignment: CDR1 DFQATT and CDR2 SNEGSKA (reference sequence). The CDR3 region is CSARVFGQAYGYTF. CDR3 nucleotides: TGCAGTGCTAGAGTTTTTGGACAGGCTTATGGCTACACCTTC.

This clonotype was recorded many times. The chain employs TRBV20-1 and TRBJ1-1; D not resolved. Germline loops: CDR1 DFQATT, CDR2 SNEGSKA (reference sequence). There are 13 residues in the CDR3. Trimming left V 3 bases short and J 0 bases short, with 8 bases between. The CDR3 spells CSARPIMNTEAFF. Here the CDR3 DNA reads TGCAGTGCTAGGCCAATCATGAACACTGAAGCTTTCTTT.

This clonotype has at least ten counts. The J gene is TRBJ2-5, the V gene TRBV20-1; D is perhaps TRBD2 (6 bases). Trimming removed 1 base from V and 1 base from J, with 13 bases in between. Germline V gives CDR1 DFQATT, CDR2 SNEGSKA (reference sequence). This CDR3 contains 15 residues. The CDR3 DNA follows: TGCAGTGCTAGAGCATCTAGCGCGCTCCAAGAGACCCAGTACTTC. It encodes CSARASSALQETQYF.

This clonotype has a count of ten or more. CDR3 in amino acids: CAISEPLAGQETQYF. The CDR3 DNA follows: TGTGCCATCAGTGAGCCCTTAGCGGGGCAAGAGACCCAGTACTTC. This rearrangement joins TRBV10-3 to TRBJ2-5, with 8 bases that match TRBD2. Germline-derived CDR1 and CDR2 are ENHRY and SYGVKD. CDR3 length: 15 amino acids. Trimming removed 2 bases from V and 2 bases from J; junction bases left unmatched: 4.

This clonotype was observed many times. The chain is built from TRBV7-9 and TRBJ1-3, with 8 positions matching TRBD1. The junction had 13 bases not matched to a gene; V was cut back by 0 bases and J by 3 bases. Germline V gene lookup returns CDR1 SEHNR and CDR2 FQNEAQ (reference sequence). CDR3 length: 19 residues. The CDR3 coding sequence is TGTGCCAGCAGCTTAGCCAAGCTGCGGCAGGGGGCCGGTGGAAACACCATATATTTT. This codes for CASSLAKLRQGAGGNTIYF.

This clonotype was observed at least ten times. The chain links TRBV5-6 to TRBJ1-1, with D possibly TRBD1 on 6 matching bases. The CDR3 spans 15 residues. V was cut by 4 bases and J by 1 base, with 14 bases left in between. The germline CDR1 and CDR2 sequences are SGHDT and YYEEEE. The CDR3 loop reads CASSPIDRPNTEAFF. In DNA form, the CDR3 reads TGTGCCAGCAGCCCAATAGACAGGCCGAACACTGAAGCTTTCTTT.

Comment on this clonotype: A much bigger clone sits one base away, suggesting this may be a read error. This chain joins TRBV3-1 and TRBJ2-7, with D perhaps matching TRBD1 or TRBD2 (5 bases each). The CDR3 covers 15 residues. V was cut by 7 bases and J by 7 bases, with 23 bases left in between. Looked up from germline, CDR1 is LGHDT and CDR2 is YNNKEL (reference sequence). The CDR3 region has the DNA TGTGCCAGCACCCCTGGGACGGGTAGGTGGAAAGAGCAGTACTTC. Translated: CASTPGTGRWKEQYF.